This T cell receptor beta chain was sequenced in a study of shared clonotypes between healthy human individuals (dated by TCRdb to about 2020). Background on the whole study: The cohort comprised a couple of women and three men aged 18 to 49 years. Per donor, three plates each were used for CD4 naive and CD4 memory, two for CD8 naive, and one for CD8 memory. To estimate repertoire size and how much clonotype sharing occurs between individuals, the study deeply sequenced the blood TCR repertoires of a handful of healthy adults. Libraries were prepared and TCR repertoires were sequenced by different laboratories using diverse techniques, in order to increase sequencing depth and limit assay-specific biases. Each donor's leukapheresis produced roughly between roughly 0.85 and 10 billion PBMCs.

The investigation overall reported the following: Compared with non-shared clonotypes, the clonotypes found in all four sorted-subset donors had higher generation probabilities. Naive subsets generally had larger estimated clonotype richness than memory subsets did. Based on pairwise subsampling, the degree of clonotype sharing among donors was expected to be affected by sequencing depth. The small number of donors limited the genetic and exposure-history diversity represented. Only blood was sampled, and tissue TCR repertoires likely differ from those in blood. Incomplete sequencing was indicated by rarefaction of sorted-subset datasets, despite the large sequencing depth. Sharing across four donors was observed for approximately 5% of naive CD4, less than 4% of naive CD8, 2% to 2.5% of memory CD4, and around 0.42% of memory CD8 clonotypes.

Using the deep immunoSEQ assay, multiplex PCR amplified TCR CDR3 regions from genomic DNA. Genomic DNA extracted from each cell subset was distributed evenly over all wells of several immunoSEQ 96-well plates, and each plate served as one replicate. For sorted subsets, approximately 0.2 ug of genomic DNA, equivalent to around 31,000 T cell genomes, went into each replicate PCR. The purified libraries were quantified using a Qubit 3.0 fluorometer, sized with a Bioanalyzer 2100, and then quantified again using the KAPA Library Quantification kit. Each immunoSEQ 96-well plate was sequenced on its own single-read 150-cycle Illumina NextSeq 550 flow cell. The paper's processing steps were these. Because only junctional sequences without quality scores were contained in the immunoSEQ output, filtering matching that applied to full-length reads could not be performed. To assign V/J genes and CDR3, sequences were annotated using PyIR, a Python wrapper for IgBLAST v1.9, with IMGT germline references. Reads were removed for weak V/J assignments (E-value above 1e-6), missing CDR3, stop codons, out-of-frame junctions, or ambiguous translated residues. V3J clonotypes were defined as sequences sharing the same inferred V gene, J gene, and CDR3 amino acid sequence. Percentage overlap between repertoires was computed as shared unique clonotypes divided by the size of the smaller repertoire. Repertoire richness was assessed with RTK rarefaction, the Chao1 estimator, and Recon v2.1 estimates of unobserved clonotypes. For all TCRbeta clonotypes obtained by the gDNA method from a handful of donors, generation probabilities were computed with OLGA. The source is immuneACCESS, and TCRdb retained only in-frame sequences with V and J called. Part of the clones is not carried over; for the studies checked, unresolved V genes explain less than half of this, and the remainder is unexplained. V and J calls and clone size follow that table, whereas D and trimming were derived from the DNA. This sample is represented by a few million clones; around 93% of them were singletons. The ten largest clones add up to approximately 0.4% of the sample.

Donors were healthy HIV-negative adults with no recently reported acute infections or vaccinations. All donors were Caucasian adults living in Nashville, Tennessee, USA. CD4+ T cells were enriched through magnetic negative selection, after which naive cells were positively selected on CD45RA and the remaining negative fraction served as the memory subset. After blood collection by leukapheresis, PBMCs were isolated using Ficoll-Histopaque density gradient centrifugation and then cryopreserved in the vapor phase of liquid nitrogen. Purity and quantity of every magnetically sorted T cell population were checked by analytical flow cytometry. Each sorted fraction had its genomic DNA isolated and then quantified by UV absorbance on a Nanodrop 2000c. Comment on this clone: Which antigen it targets is not known. No clone much larger than this one lies a single base away; base qualities are absent.

CDR1 is given as SGDLS and CDR2 as YYNGEE, both from the germline V gene. The CDR3 sequence holds 17 residues, the cysteine and phenylalanine included. The only DNA kept is the CDR3, 51 bases in frame from the first base. The V and J ends are trimmed by 2 bases and 4 bases, leaving 22 bases between them. The sequenced sample was naive CD4+ T cells from PBMCs. The sample's cell subset or site label, decoded: CD45RA+ positively selected. The sequence came from a man younger than 30 in good health. Some clones in this sample may be carry-over from other donors' samples. This receptor chain uses TRBV9 and TRBJ2-7; the D gene is perhaps TRBD2, from 5 matching bases. CDR3 region: CASSVATGTTESYEQYF. The sequence in DNA is TGTGCCAGCAGCGTGGCCACGGGAACTACAGAATCGTACGAGCAGTACTTC. The entire variable domain, with the stretches around the CDR3 drawn from the reference TRBV9 and TRBJ2-7 proteins, is DSGVTQTPKHLITATGQRVTLRCSPRSGDLSVYWYQQSLDQGLQFLIQYYNGEERAKGNILERFSAQQFPDLHSELNLSSLELGDSALYFCASSVATGTTESYEQYFGPGTRLTVT.